A single TCR beta chain is shown here with its context. What it recognizes is unknown. This entry belongs to a study of T cell responses to AZD1222 COVID-19 vaccine. Only in-frame clones appear in the TCRdb table, and some are missing; sequencing was by immunoSEQ multiplex PCR. The sample includes about 150,000 clones, about 89% seen only once; the top ten take about 4%. Study findings and constraints: No day 14 peak samples; only post-peak repertoires were characterized. CD4 TCRs covered the whole spike, strongest at regions 160-218 and 743-854.

The germline gives CDR1 KGHDR, CDR2 SFDVKD. The V gene lost 8 bases and the J gene lost 0 bases, with 13 bases spanning the gap. The CDR3 covers 15 residues. The clonotype comes from an adult who received the AZD1222 COVID-19 vaccine. This sample comprised peripheral blood, obtained 28 days after the second AZD1222 dose. The rearrangement uses TRBV24-1 and TRBJ2-1, with D possibly being TRBD2 (6 bases). The CDR3 loop is CATIRRGHSYNEQFF. The CDR3, as DNA: TGTGCCACCATCCGGCGGGGCCACTCCTACAATGAGCAGTTCTTC.